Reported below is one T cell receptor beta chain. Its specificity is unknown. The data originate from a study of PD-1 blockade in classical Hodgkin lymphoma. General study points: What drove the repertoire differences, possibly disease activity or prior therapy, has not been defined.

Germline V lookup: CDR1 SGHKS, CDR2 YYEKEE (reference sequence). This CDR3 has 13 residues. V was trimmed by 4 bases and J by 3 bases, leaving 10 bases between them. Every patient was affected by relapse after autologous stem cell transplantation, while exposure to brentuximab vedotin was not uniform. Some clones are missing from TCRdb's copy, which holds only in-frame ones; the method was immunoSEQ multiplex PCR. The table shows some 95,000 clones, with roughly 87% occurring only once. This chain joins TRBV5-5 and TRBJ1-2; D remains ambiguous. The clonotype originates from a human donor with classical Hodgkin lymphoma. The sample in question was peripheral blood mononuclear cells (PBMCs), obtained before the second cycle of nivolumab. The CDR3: CASSSQVDYGYTF. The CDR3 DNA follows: TGTGCCAGCAGCAGCCAGGTGGACTATGGCTACACCTTC.